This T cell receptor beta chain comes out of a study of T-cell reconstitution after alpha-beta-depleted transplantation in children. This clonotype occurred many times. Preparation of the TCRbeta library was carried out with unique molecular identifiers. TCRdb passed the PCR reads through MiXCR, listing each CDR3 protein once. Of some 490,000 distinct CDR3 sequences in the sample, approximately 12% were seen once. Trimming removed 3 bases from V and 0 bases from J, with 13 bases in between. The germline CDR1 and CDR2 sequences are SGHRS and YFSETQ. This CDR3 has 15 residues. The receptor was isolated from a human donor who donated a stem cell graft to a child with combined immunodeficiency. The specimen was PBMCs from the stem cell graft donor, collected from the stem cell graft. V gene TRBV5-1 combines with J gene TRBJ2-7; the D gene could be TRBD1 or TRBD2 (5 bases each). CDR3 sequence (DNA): TGCGCCAGCAGCTCCGGGACCAGCCCCTCCTACGAGCAGTACTTC. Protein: CASSSGTSPSYEQYF. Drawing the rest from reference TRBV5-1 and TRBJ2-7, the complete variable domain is KAGVTQTPRYLIKTRGQQVTLSCSPISGHRSVSWYQQTPGQGLQFLFEYFSETQRNKGNFPGRFSGRQFSNSRSEMNVSTLELGDSALYLCASSSGTSPSYEQYFGPGTRLTVT.